This T cell receptor (beta chain) appears in the sequencing data of a study of blood T cell repertoires in COVID-19. Study-level information: The samples span acute and convalescent COVID-19 from the United States, Italy and Spain. From T cells, B-cell-depleted T cells, or PBMCs came the material, which was cDNA or gDNA.

Original handling: How many nucleated cells were present was estimated from reference gene primer amplification. The repertoire was sequenced with immunoSEQ multiplex PCR; TCRdb's copy has only in-frame clones and lacks some. D and trimming were read from the DNA, whereas the V and J calls and clone size are those reported in that table. This table has about 110,000 clones, less than 75% appearing once. The V gene's germline CDR1 is SGHAT and CDR2 FQNNGV. CDR3 length equals 16 residues. V lost 5 bases and J lost 1, with 12 bases in between. This receptor was taken from a woman between 40 and 55 years old with acute or convalescent COVID-19. The sequencing input was peripheral blood. The J gene is TRBJ2-6, the V gene TRBV11-2; D is perhaps TRBD2 (6 bases). The CDR3 DNA is TGTGCCAGCAGCAATTCGGCGGGGTCTGGGGCCAACGTCCTGACTTTC. Amino acids: CASSNSAGSGANVLTF.